These T cell receptor beta chains were read from a single sample in a study of blood T cell repertoires in COVID-19. Clones were read by immunoSEQ multiplex PCR, and TCRdb kept only the in-frame ones, dropping some. The table records about 220,000 clones, approximately 90% of them present only once. The sequenced sample was PBMCs or T cells enriched from blood (not recorded which). The receptors shown here come from a woman between 35 and 50 years old with acute COVID-19. Both conserved end residues are part of each CDR3. The D gene is left open where the match is weak. Some rows mark clone size as missing; the rest say once, few, many or name a class of expanded clone.

abundance	v_gene	j_gene	d_gene	CDR3aa	CDR3nt
NA	TRBV5-1	TRBJ1-5	NA	CASSLDAGTNQPQHF	TGCGCCAGCAGCTTGGACGCAGGTACCAATCAGCCCCAGCATTTT
NA	TRBV19	TRBJ2-2	TRBD1	CASSMRRIGTGVAGELFF	TGTGCCAGTAGTATGCGCCGCATTGGGACAGGTGTAGCCGGGGAGCTGTTTTTT
NA	TRBV5-1	TRBJ2-1	TRBD2	CASSLGLAGGRGNEQFF	TGCGCCAGCAGCTTGGGACTAGCGGGGGGGCGAGGCAATGAGCAGTTCTTC
NA	TRBV2	TRBJ1-1	NA	CASTLSGYGNTEAFF	TGTGCCAGCACCCTTAGCGGGTACGGAAACACTGAAGCTTTCTTT
once	TRBV24-1	TRBJ2-3	TRBD1	CATSEYPGQGVTDTQYF	TGTGCCACCAGTGAGTACCCGGGACAGGGGGTCACAGATACGCAGTATTTT
NA	TRBV18	TRBJ1-2	NA	CASSPMERANYGYTF	TGTGCCAGCTCACCAATGGAGCGCGCTAACTATGGCTACACCTTC
NA	TRBV5-8	TRBJ2-5	NA	CASSAGRGQETQYF	TGTGCCAGCAGCGCGGGACGGGGTCAAGAGACCCAGTACTTC
NA	TRBV6-5	TRBJ2-5	NA	CASSHITTPQETQYF	TGTGCCAGCAGTCATATCACGACACCCCAAGAGACCCAGTACTTC
NA	TRBV9	TRBJ2-1	TRBD2	CASSVGLAGYNEQFF	TGTGCCAGCAGCGTAGGACTAGCGGGGTACAATGAGCAGTTCTTC
NA	TRBV7-9	TRBJ1-2	TRBD1	CASSDRQGRDSGYTF	TGTGCCAGCAGCGACCGACAGGGGAGGGACTCTGGCTACACCTTC
few	TRBV2	TRBJ1-5	TRBD1	CASSYIVGDSQNQPQHF	TGTGCCAGCAGTTACATCGTGGGGGACAGCCAAAATCAGCCCCAGCATTTT
NA	TRBV7-9	TRBJ2-1	TRBD1	CAADRSSYNEQFF	TGTGCCGCGGACAGGAGCTCCTACAATGAGCAGTTCTTC
NA	TRBV13	TRBJ2-2	TRBD2	CASSLLGLAGGTSWNTGELFF	TGTGCCAGCAGCTTACTGGGACTAGCGGGGGGCACGTCGTGGAACACCGGGGAGCTGTTTTTT
once	TRBV13	TRBJ1-6	NA	CASSQAAGENSPLHF	TGTGCCAGCAGCCAGGCGGCAGGGGAGAATTCACCCCTCCACTTT
NA	TRBV14	TRBJ2-7	TRBD1	CASSPYTGVQGEQYF	TGTGCCAGCAGCCCCTATACAGGGGTGCAAGGCGAGCAGTACTTC
NA	TRBV11-2	TRBJ1-1	NA	CASSLGGLTEAFF	TGTGCCAGCAGCTTAGGGGGGCTGACTGAAGCTTTCTTT
NA	TRBV5-5	TRBJ1-2	TRBD1	CASSLGTGSTF	TGTGCCAGCAGCTTGGGGACAGGGTCCACCTTC
NA	TRBV6-5	TRBJ2-5	NA	CASGGLRPQETQYF	TGTGCCAGCGGAGGACTCAGACCACAAGAGACCCAGTACTTC
NA	TRBV3-1/TRBV3-2	TRBJ1-1	NA	CASSQDPGSTEAFF	TGTGCCAGCAGCCAAGACCCCGGGAGCACTGAAGCTTTCTTT
NA	TRBV6-5	TRBJ1-1	NA	CASSYRGTNTEAFF	TGTGCCAGCAGTTACAGGGGGACGAACACTGAAGCTTTCTTT
NA	TRBV7-3	TRBJ1-1	NA	CASSRPGVNTEAFF	TGTGCCAGCAGCCGTCCAGGGGTGAACACTGAAGCTTTCTTT
NA	TRBV19	TRBJ1-2	NA	CASGTPGESYTF	TGTGCCAGCGGGACGCCGGGGGAAAGCTACACCTTC
NA	TRBV30	TRBJ2-1	TRBD2	CAWGLAGINEQFF	TGTGCCTGGGGTCTAGCGGGGATAAATGAGCAGTTCTTC
NA	TRBV18	TRBJ1-1	NA	CASSPYQSAEAFF	TGTGCCAGCTCACCCTATCAGAGCGCTGAAGCTTTCTTT
NA	TRBV5-1	TRBJ2-2	NA	CASSFRTGELFF	TGCGCCAGCAGCTTTCGGACCGGGGAGCTGTTTTTT
NA	TRBV3-1/TRBV3-2	TRBJ2-2	NA	CASSHSGSGNTGELFF	TGTGCCAGCAGCCATTCGGGGTCCGGGAACACCGGGGAGCTGTTTTTT
NA	TRBV20-1	TRBJ1-5	NA	CSASGGGQPQHF	TGCAGTGCTAGTGGCGGGGGTCAGCCCCAGCATTTT
NA	TRBV13	TRBJ1-4	NA	CASSLEANRQDNEKLFF	TGTGCCAGCAGCTTAGAGGCCAACCGGCAGGATAATGAAAAACTGTTTTTT
NA	TRBV6-4	TRBJ2-2	NA	CASSRTGIGLTNTGELFF	TGTGCCAGCAGCCGAACAGGGATCGGGTTAACGAACACCGGGGAGCTGTTTTTT
NA	TRBV7-9	TRBJ1-2	TRBD1	CASSFTGQGEVGYGYTF	TGTGCCAGCAGCTTCACGGGACAGGGGGAGGTTGGCTATGGCTACACCTTC
NA	TRBV27	TRBJ2-5	TRBD2	CASSGLAGAWTQYF	TGTGCCAGCAGTGGGCTAGCGGGGGCCTGGACCCAGTACTTC
NA	TRBV2	TRBJ2-1	TRBD2	CASSDITSGLYNEQFF	TGTGCCAGCAGTGACATTACTAGCGGATTGTACAATGAGCAGTTCTTC
many	TRBV7-9	TRBJ2-1	NA	CASSPHQGRSNEQFF	TGTGCCAGCAGCCCCCATCAGGGCCGGAGCAATGAGCAGTTCTTC
NA	TRBV19	TRBJ1-4	NA	CASSSRGFGNEKLFF	TGTGCCAGTAGTTCCCGGGGGTTCGGTAATGAAAAACTGTTTTTT
NA	TRBV10-2	TRBJ2-2	NA	CAGAGGLTGELFF	TGCGCCGGGGCAGGGGGACTCACCGGGGAGCTGTTTTTT
NA	TRBV15	TRBJ1-2	NA	CATTRRQGEDGYTF	TGTGCCACCACCCGTCGGCAGGGTGAAGATGGCTACACCTTC
NA	TRBV9	TRBJ1-1	TRBD1	CASSTGTGGGNTEAFF	TGTGCCAGCAGCACAGGGACAGGCGGGGGGAACACTGAAGCTTTCTTT
NA	TRBV18	TRBJ1-4	NA	CASSRDQGNEKLFF	TGTGCCAGCTCGCGTGACCAGGGCAATGAAAAACTGTTTTTT
NA	TRBV9	TRBJ1-1	NA	CASSGHNTEAFF	TGTGCCAGCAGCGGGCATAACACTGAAGCTTTCTTT
NA	TRBV5-4	TRBJ1-1	TRBD1	CASSKGQVTTEAFF	TGTGCCAGCAGCAAAGGACAGGTGACGACTGAAGCTTTCTTT
NA	TRBV6-5	TRBJ2-7	NA	CASSYTTPGYAYEQYF	TGTGCCAGCAGTTACACCACTCCAGGGTATGCCTACGAGCAGTACTTC
few	TRBV10-1	TRBJ1-1	TRBD1	CASRPGTGTTEAFF	TGCGCCAGCAGACCCGGGACAGGGACGACTGAAGCTTTCTTT
NA	TRBV5-1	TRBJ1-1	TRBD1	CASSLDPGGSEAFF	TGCGCCAGCAGCTTGGATCCAGGGGGCTCTGAAGCTTTCTTT
NA	TRBV7-9	TRBJ2-5	TRBD1	CASSARDRDEETQYF	TGTGCCAGCAGCGCCCGGGACAGGGACGAAGAGACCCAGTACTTC
NA	TRBV3-1/TRBV3-2	TRBJ2-1	TRBD1	CASSDLWDSQFF	TGTGCCAGCAGCGACTTATGGGACAGCCAGTTCTTC
NA	TRBV19	TRBJ1-2	NA	CASSTNFNYGYTF	TGTGCCAGTAGTACAAATTTTAACTATGGCTACACCTTC
NA	TRBV19	TRBJ1-2	NA	CASSTDPGGANYGYTF	TGTGCCAGTAGTACCGACCCCGGGGGGGCAAACTATGGCTACACCTTC
few	TRBV3-1/TRBV3-2	TRBJ1-2	NA	CASSQVPGKGYTF	TGTGCCAGCAGCCAAGTTCCAGGGAAGGGCTACACCTTC
NA	TRBV11-3	TRBJ1-3	TRBD1	CASSLDACRGFSGNTIYF	TGTGCCAGCAGCTTAGATGCGTGCAGGGGGTTCTCTGGAAACACCATATATTTT
NA	TRBV19	TRBJ2-2	TRBD1	CASPGQVTGELFF	TGTGCCAGTCCGGGACAGGTTACCGGGGAGCTGTTTTTT
NA	TRBV6-5	TRBJ2-2	NA	CASSVGGSGELFF	TGTGCCAGTTCTGTCGGGGGATCCGGGGAGCTGTTTTTT
NA	TRBV11-3	TRBJ2-2	NA	CASSQTRGATGELFF	TGTGCCAGCAGCCAAACACGGGGGGCCACCGGGGAGCTGTTTTTT
NA	TRBV4-2	TRBJ2-5	TRBD2	CASSQESGGPQETQYF	TGTGCCAGCAGCCAAGAGAGCGGGGGGCCCCAAGAGACCCAGTACTTC